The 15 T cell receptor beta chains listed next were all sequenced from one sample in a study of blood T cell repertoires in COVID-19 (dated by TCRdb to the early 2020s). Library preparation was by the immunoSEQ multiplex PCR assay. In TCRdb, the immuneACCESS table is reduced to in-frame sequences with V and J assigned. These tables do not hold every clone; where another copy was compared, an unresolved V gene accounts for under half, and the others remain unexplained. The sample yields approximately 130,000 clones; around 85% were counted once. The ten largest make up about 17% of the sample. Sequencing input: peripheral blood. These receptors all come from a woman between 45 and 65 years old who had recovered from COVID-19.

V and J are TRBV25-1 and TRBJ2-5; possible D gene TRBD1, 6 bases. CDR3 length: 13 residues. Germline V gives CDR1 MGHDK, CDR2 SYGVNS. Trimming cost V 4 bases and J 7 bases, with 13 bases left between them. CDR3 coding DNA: TGTGCCAGCAGTGGACCGGGACACCGGACCCAGTACTTC. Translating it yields CASSGPGHRTQYF.

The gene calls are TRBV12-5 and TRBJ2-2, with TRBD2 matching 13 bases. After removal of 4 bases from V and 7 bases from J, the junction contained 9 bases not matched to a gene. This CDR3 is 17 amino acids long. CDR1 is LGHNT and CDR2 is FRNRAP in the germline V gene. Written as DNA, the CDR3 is TGTGCTAGTGGTTCACCTACCGGGACTAGCGGGATCGGGGAGCTGTTTTTT. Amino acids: CASGSPTGTSGIGELFF.

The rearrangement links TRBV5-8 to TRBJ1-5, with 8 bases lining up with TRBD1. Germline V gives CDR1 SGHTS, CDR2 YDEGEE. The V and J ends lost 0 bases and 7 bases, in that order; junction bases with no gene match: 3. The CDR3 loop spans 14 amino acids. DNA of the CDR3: TGTGCCAGCAGCTTGGCCGACAGGGGCCAGCCCCAGCATTTT. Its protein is CASSLADRGQPQHF.

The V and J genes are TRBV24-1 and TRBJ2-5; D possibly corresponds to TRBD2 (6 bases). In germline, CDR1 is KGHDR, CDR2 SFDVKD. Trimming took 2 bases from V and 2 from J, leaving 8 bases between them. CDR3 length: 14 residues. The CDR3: CATSDWRDQETQYF. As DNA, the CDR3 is TGTGCCACCAGTGATTGGAGGGATCAAGAGACCCAGTACTTC.

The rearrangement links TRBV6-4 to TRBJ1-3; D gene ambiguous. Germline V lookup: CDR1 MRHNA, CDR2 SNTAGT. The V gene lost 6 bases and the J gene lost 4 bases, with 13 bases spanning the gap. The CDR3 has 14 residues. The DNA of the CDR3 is TGTGCCAGCAGCCAGAACTATCGGGGAAACACCATATATTTT. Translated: CASSQNYRGNTIYF.

CDR3 in amino acids: CASSRIQEPTADGYTF. CDR3 nucleotide sequence: TGCGCCAGCAGCCGGATTCAGGAACCCACCGCTGATGGCTACACCTTC. V and J are TRBV4-1 and TRBJ1-2; D is undetermined. CDR1 and CDR2 (germline): MGHRA, YSYEKL. V gave up 4 bases and J gave up 6 bases, with 21 bases separating them. This CDR3 is 16 amino acids long.

For the CDR3, the DNA is TGCGCCAGCAGCGCAGCGGGACAGGGGGATGACACCTTC. Its translation is CASSAAGQGDDTF. The chain employs TRBV5-1 and TRBJ1-2; TRBD1 matches 11 bases. Germline V CDR1 and CDR2: SGHRS, YFSETQ. The J segment lost 12 bases and the V segment lost 4 bases, leaving 8 bases of the junction unmatched. This CDR3 is 13 amino acids long.

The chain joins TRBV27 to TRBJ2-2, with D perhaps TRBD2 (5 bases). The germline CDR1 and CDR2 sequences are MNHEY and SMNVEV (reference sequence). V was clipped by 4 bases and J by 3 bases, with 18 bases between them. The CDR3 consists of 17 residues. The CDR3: CASSSRVGVGYTGELFF. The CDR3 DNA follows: TGTGCCAGCAGTTCCCGAGTGGGAGTGGGGTACACCGGGGAGCTGTTTTTT.

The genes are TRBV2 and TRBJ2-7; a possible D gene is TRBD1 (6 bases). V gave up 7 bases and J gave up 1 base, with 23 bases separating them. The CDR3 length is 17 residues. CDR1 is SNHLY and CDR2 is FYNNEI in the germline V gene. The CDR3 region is CASKKGATGTSSYEQYF. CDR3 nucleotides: TGTGCCAGCAAAAAAGGGGCGACTGGGACATCATCCTACGAGCAGTACTTC.

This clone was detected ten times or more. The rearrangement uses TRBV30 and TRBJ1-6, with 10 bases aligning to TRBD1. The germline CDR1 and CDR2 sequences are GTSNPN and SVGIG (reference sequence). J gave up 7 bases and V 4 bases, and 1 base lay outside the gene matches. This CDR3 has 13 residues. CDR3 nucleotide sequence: TGTGCCTGGATGGGACAGGGGAATTCACCCCTCCACTTT. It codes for CAWMGQGNSPLHF.

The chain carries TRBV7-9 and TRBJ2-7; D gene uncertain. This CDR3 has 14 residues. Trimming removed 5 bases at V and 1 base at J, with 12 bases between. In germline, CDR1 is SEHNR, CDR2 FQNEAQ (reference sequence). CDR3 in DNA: TGTGCCAGCAGCCCCCTCCCGGGTTCCTACGAGCAGTACTTC. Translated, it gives CASSPLPGSYEQYF.

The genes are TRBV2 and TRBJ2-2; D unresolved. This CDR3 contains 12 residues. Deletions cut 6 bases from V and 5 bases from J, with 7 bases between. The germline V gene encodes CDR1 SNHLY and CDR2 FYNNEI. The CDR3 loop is CASSPLTGELFF. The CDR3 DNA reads TGTGCCAGCAGCCCACTTACCGGGGAGCTGTTTTTT. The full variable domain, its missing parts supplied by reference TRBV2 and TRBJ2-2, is EPEVTQTPSHQVTQMGQEVILRCVPISNHLYFYWYRQILGQKVEFLVSFYNNEISEKSEIFDDQFSVERPDGSNFTLKIRSTKLEDSAMYFCASSPLTGELFFGEGSRLTVL.

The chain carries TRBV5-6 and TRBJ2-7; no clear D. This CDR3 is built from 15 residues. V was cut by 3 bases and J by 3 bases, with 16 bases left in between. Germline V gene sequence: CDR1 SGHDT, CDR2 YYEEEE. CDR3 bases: TGTGCCAGCAGCTACCTACTAACGACCGACTACGAGCAGTACTTC. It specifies CASSYLLTTDYEQYF. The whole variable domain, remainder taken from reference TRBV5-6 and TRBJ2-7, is DAGVTQSPTHLIKTRGQQVTLRCSPKSGHDTVSWYQQALGQGPQFIFQYYEEEERQRGNFPDRFSGHQFPNYSSELNVNALLLGDSALYLCASSYLLTTDYEQYFGPGTRLTVT.

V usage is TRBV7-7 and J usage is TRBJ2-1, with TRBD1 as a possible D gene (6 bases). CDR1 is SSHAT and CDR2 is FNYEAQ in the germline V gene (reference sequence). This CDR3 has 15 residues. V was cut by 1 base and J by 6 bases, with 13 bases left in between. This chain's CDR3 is CASSLGTWDTNEQFF. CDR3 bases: TGTGCCAGCAGCTTAGGGACCTGGGACACCAATGAGCAGTTCTTC.

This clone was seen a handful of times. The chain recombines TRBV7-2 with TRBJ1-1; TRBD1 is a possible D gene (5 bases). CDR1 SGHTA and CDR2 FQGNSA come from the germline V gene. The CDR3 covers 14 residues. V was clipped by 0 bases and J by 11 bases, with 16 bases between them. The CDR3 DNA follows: TGTGCCAGCAGCTTAGCGCAGGGAGGCGCTCAGGCTTTCTTT. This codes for CASSLAQGGAQAFF.